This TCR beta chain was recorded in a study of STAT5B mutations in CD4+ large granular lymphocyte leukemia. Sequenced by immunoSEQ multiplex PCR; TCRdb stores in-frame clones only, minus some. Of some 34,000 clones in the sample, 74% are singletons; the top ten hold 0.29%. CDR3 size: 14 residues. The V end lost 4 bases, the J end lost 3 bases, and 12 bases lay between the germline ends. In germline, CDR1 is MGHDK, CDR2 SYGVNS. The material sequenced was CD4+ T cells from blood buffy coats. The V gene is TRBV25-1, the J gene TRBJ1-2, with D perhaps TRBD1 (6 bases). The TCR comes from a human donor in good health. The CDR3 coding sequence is TGTGCCAGCAGTGCTCGGGGGGCGGACTATGGCTACACCTTC. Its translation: CASSARGADYGYTF.